This TCR beta chain appears in the sequencing data of a study of blood T cell repertoires in COVID-19. Across the whole study: In each case, the material was cDNA or gDNA derived from T cells, B-cell-depleted T cells, or PBMCs.

The CDR3 is made up of 14 amino acids. The V and J ends lost 0 bases and 8 bases, in that order; junction bases with no gene match: 5. Germline CDR1 and CDR2: SGHNT and YYREEE (reference sequence). Across fewer than 25 US areas, participants ranged in age from about 18 to 100 years. Participant-reported clinical history was the basis for cohort assignment. Donors in Cohort 3 counted as recovered after two negative PCRs, clearance, or symptom resolution. This table comes from immunoSEQ multiplex PCR, and its TCRdb copy is limited to in-frame clones, with some not included. The sample has around 220,000 clones, around nine tenths seen once; the top ten hold over 1.5%.

The chain is built from TRBV5-4 and TRBJ1-2, with 9 positions matching TRBD1. This clonotype originated in a woman under 30 who had recovered from COVID-19. Sequences were obtained from PBMCs or T cells enriched from blood (not recorded which). The DNA for the CDR3 is TGTGCCAGCAGCTTGGTGGACAGGGGCGGGGGCTACACCTTC. As protein: CASSLVDRGGGYTF.